The clone carrying this TCR beta chain was observed once. The antigen is undetermined. The data belong to a study of cytomegalovirus exposure and HLA in healthy donors. Study context: Earlier sequencing of approximately 200 million T cells yielded approximately 120 million unique TCR beta sequences.

V lost 5 bases, J lost 9 bases, and 13 bases lay in between. The germline V gene encodes CDR1 MNHEY and CDR2 SVGAGI. This CDR3 spans 12 amino acids. PCR primers comprised 60 Vbeta and 13 Jbeta primers. The protocol was immunoSEQ multiplex PCR, while the TCRdb copy is restricted to in-frame clones and leaves out a portion. The repertoire has 150,000 or so clones, 74% of them found once; the top ten carry around 4%. Findings and limits, study-wide: The study designated about 160 TCR beta chains cytomegalovirus-associated. Later work associated fewer than 20,000 TCR beta sequences with HLA alleles at 0.05 false discovery rate.

The rearrangement links TRBV6-5 to TRBJ1-1; D may be TRBD1 (6 bases). The TCR comes from a man aged 18 to 35 in good health and CMV-seropositive. Sequences were obtained from PBMCs. CDR3 region: CASSRVQGKAFF. CDR3 nucleotide sequence: TGTGCCAGCAGTCGCGTACAGGGTAAAGCTTTCTTT.